This T cell receptor beta chain was captured by sequencing in a study of radiotherapy plus CTLA-4 blockade in lung cancer. Findings of the study overall: In blood, after radiotherapy plus ipilimumab, tumor-derived TCR clones expanded.

Repertoires were generated with immunoSEQ multiplex PCR, while TCRdb's copy carries only in-frame clones and drops some. This table has over 85,000 clones, about four fifths appearing once. With ipilimumab providing CTLA-4 blockade, focal radiation was administered to patients who had chemo-refractory metastatic non-small-cell lung cancer. A note on this clone: The antigen is unknown.

Germline values: CDR1 WSHSY, CDR2 SAAADI. The CDR3 is 13 amino acids. Germline trimming cut 7 bases from V and 7 bases from J; bases unmatched to any gene: 8. The receptor comes from a human donor with non-small cell lung cancer that progressed on radiotherapy plus ipilimumab. The J gene is TRBJ1-2, the V gene TRBV10-2; TRBD1 agrees at 8 bases. This specimen was peripheral blood, taken from a patient treated with radiotherapy plus ipilimumab. DNA of the CDR3: TGCGCCAGCAATCCAGGGGGCTCCGGTGGCTACACCTTC. Protein: CASNPGGSGGYTF.